The 18 T cell receptor beta chains listed next were all sequenced from one sample in a study of patients with pleural tuberculosis. MiXCR was run by TCRdb on the reads, yielding one entry per CDR3 protein. Among under 30,000 distinct CDR3 sequences listed, under 20% were seen once. Sequencing used peripheral blood. Source of these receptors: a human donor with pleural tuberculosis.

In the case of this clonotype: At one end the junction does not follow the germline gene, possibly because of a read error. The chain employs TRBV20-1 and TRBJ1-1, with a tentative D call TRBD1 (5 bases). There are 16 residues in the CDR3. Per germline, CDR1 DFQATT and CDR2 SNEGSKA (reference sequence). This CDR3 is CSARDGASHRSTGAFF. CDR3 coding DNA: TGCAGCGCTAGAGACGGGGCTTCGCACAGGAGCACTGGAGCTTTCTTT.

This clonotype was counted at least ten times. This sequence joins TRBV28 and TRBJ2-5; possibly TRBD1 or TRBD2 for D (6 bases each). This CDR3 region has 16 residues. Deletions cut 1 base from V and 4 bases from J, with 16 bases between. The germline V gene encodes CDR1 MDHEN and CDR2 SYDVKM. Written as DNA, the CDR3 is TGTGCCAGCAGTTTATCTACGGGGGCCCGCGGAGAGACCCAGTACTTC. This encodes CASSLSTGARGETQYF.

In its sample, this clonotype was seen many times. The chain combines TRBV12-3 or TRBV12-4 with TRBJ2-6; a possible D gene is TRBD1 (6 bases). V was clipped by 6 bases and J by 4 bases, with 10 bases between them. There are 14 residues in the CDR3. The CDR3 loop reads CASRQGSGANVLTF. The CDR3 DNA sequence: TGTGCCAGCAGACAGGGAAGCGGGGCCAACGTCCTGACTTTC.

There are many counts of this clonotype. This chain connects TRBV20-1 to TRBJ2-3, with a tentative D call TRBD2 (5 bases). Looked up from germline, CDR1 is DFQATT and CDR2 is SNEGSKA (reference sequence). V was trimmed by 4 bases and J by 5 bases, leaving 16 bases between them. The CDR3 totals 14 residues. CDR3 nucleotides: TGCAGTGCTAATGCAGGAGGCCGATTAGATACGCAGTATTTT. It is translated as CSANAGGRLDTQYF.

In nucleotides, the CDR3 is TGCAGTGCTAGAGCGGAAAACACTGAAGCTTTCTTT. Its protein product is CSARAENTEAFF. The chain recombines TRBV20-1 with TRBJ1-1; D call uncertain. Germline V gene sequence: CDR1 DFQATT, CDR2 SNEGSKA (reference sequence). This CDR3 has 12 residues. V was cut by 1 base and J by 2 bases, with 5 bases left in between.

This sequence joins TRBV25-1 and TRBJ2-1; D unresolved. There are 11 residues in the CDR3. Germline CDR1 MGHDK, CDR2 SYGVNS. Trimming pared 3 bases from V and 8 bases from J, leaving 5 bases between. CDR3 coding DNA: TGTGCCAGCAGTGATTACTATGAGCAGTTCTTC. It yields the protein CASSDYYEQFF.

This clonotype is deemed medium-sized (0.01 to 0.1%). The chain links TRBV28 to TRBJ2-2; tentatively, D is TRBD2 (6 bases). V was pared by 6 bases and J by 7 bases, with 15 bases between. Germline lookup yields CDR1 MDHEN and CDR2 SYDVKM. CDR3 size: 14 residues. CDR3 sequence (DNA): TGTGCCAGCAGCCCTTCTAGCGCGAGCGGGGAGCTGTTTTTT. Translation gives CASSPSSASGELFF.

In this sample, this clonotype turned up many times. This rearrangement joins TRBV11-1 to TRBJ2-2; maybe TRBD1 (6 bases). Deletions cut 3 bases from V and 3 bases from J, with 11 bases between. CDR1 and CDR2 (germline): SGHAT, FQDESV (reference sequence). The CDR3 runs 15 residues. The CDR3 DNA is TGTGCCAGCAGCTTCACAGGGAGCGACACCGGGGAGCTGTTTTTT. Amino acids: CASSFTGSDTGELFF.

In this sample, this clonotype is medium-sized. The chain combines TRBV20-1 with TRBJ1-6, with D possibly being TRBD1 (6 bases). The V gene lost 1 base and the J gene lost 4 bases, with 14 bases spanning the gap. The CDR3 is 16 amino acids. Per germline, CDR1 DFQATT and CDR2 SNEGSKA (reference sequence). For the CDR3, the DNA is TGCAGTGCTAGAGGACAGGACACCAATTATAATTCACCCCTCCACTTT. Encoded protein: CSARGQDTNYNSPLHF.

This clonotype was detected ten times or more. The rearrangement uses TRBV2 and TRBJ1-2; the D gene is possibly TRBD1 (5 bases). The CDR3 covers 13 residues. From germline, CDR1 is SNHLY and CDR2 FYNNEI. Trimming took off 6 bases at V and 8 bases at J, with 16 bases between the two ends. CDR3 nucleotides: TGTGCCAGCAGATATGGGACGGACCAAGGCTACACCTTC. This sequence encodes CASRYGTDQGYTF.

This clonotype occurred many times. This chain uses TRBV10-3 with TRBJ1-1; TRBD1 is a possible D gene (6 bases). CDR3 length: 15 residues. The V gene lost 7 bases and the J gene lost 1 base, with 16 bases spanning the gap. Germline CDR1 reads ENHRY; CDR2 reads SYGVKD. The DNA for the CDR3 is TGTGCCATCACTAGGGGGGGGGACTCGAACACTGAAGCTTTCTTT. Translating it yields CAITRGGDSNTEAFF.

As regards this clonotype: A read error is possible here, since a much larger clone lies one base away. V usage is TRBV12-3 or TRBV12-4 and J usage is TRBJ2-3; D possibly corresponds to TRBD2 (5 bases). This CDR3 is built from 17 residues. V was trimmed by 5 bases and J by 0 bases, leaving 18 bases between them. CDR3: CASSPVPPGISTDTQYF. The CDR3 nucleotides are TGTGCCAGCAGTCCTGTCCCGCCGGGAATAAGCACAGATACGCAGTATTTT.

This clonotype was observed at least ten times. The chain couples TRBV4-1 to TRBJ2-2; the D is unclear. CDR1 and CDR2 from the germline V gene are MGHRA and YSYEKL. V dropped 4 bases and J dropped 4 bases, with 1 base sitting between them. The CDR3 spans 11 residues. Here the CDR3 DNA reads TGCGCCAGCAGCCTCACCGGGGAGCTGTTTTTT. Its translation: CASSLTGELFF.

This clonotype showed up many times. V is TRBV7-6 and J is TRBJ2-5; D is ambiguous. Trimming took 5 bases from V and 4 from J, leaving 11 bases between them. The V gene's germline CDR1 is SGHVS and CDR2 FNYEAQ. The CDR3 consists of 13 residues. CDR3 amino acids: CASSKSGLETQYF. CDR3 DNA: TGTGCCAGCAGCAAATCCGGGTTAGAGACCCAGTACTTC. Combining the CDR3 with reference TRBV7-6 and TRBJ2-5 gives the whole variable domain GAGVSQSPRYKVTKRGQDVALRCDPISGHVSLYWYRQALGQGPEFLTYFNYEAQQDKSGLPNDRFSAERPEGSISTLTIQRTEQRDSAMYRCASSKSGLETQYFGPGTRLLVL.

This clonotype was counted ten times or more. V and J are TRBV19 and TRBJ2-1; possible D gene TRBD2, 5 bases. Per the germline V gene, CDR1 is LNHDA and CDR2 is SQIVND (reference sequence). This CDR3 has 14 amino acids. The V gene lost 5 bases and the J gene lost 6 bases, with 14 bases spanning the gap. The CDR3 spells CASSLQDWFNEQFF. CDR3 nucleotide sequence: TGTGCCAGTAGTCTCCAGGACTGGTTCAATGAGCAGTTCTTC.

This clonotype occurred many times. The genes are TRBV27 and TRBJ2-7; no clear D gene. This CDR3 has 13 residues. Germline loops: CDR1 MNHEY, CDR2 SMNVEV (reference sequence). The V end was cut by 3 bases, the J end by 0 bases, with 6 bases between. CDR3: CASSLVGSYEQYF. CDR3 sequence (DNA): TGTGCCAGCAGTTTGGTCGGCTCCTACGAGCAGTACTTC.

This clonotype was found many times. The rearrangement uses TRBV15 and TRBJ2-1; tentatively, D is TRBD1 (5 bases). The CDR3 is 15 residues long. V lost 1 base and J 6 bases, leaving 13 bases between the germline ends. In germline, CDR1 is LNHNV, CDR2 YYDKDF (reference sequence). DNA for the CDR3: TGTGCCACCAGCAGAGCTGACAGTTCCGGCAATGAGCAGTTCTTC. Protein: CATSRADSSGNEQFF.

This clonotype has at least ten counts. The genes are TRBV28 and TRBJ2-1; D gene uncertain. Germline V gene sequence: CDR1 MDHEN, CDR2 SYDVKM. Trimming took 5 bases from V and 6 from J, leaving 11 bases between them. The CDR3 consists of 13 residues. The CDR3 bases are TGTGCCAGCAGTCCTGCGGTGGGCAATGAGCAGTTCTTC. Translation: CASSPAVGNEQFF.